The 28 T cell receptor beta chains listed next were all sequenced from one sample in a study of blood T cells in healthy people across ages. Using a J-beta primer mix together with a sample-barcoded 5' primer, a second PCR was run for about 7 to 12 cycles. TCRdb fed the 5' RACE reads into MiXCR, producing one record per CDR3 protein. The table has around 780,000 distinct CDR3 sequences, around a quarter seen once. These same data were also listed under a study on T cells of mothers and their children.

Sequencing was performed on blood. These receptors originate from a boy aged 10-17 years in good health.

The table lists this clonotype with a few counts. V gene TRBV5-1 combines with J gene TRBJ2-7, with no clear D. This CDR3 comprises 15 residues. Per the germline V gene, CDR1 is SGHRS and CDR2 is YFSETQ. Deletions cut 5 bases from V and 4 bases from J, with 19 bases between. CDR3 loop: CASRPRAATPYEQYF. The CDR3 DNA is TGCGCCAGCAGACCCCGGGCAGCCACTCCTTACGAGCAGTACTTC. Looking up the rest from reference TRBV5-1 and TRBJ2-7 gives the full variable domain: KAGVTQTPRYLIKTRGQQVTLSCSPISGHRSVSWYQQTPGQGLQFLFEYFSETQRNKGNFPGRFSGRQFSNSRSEMNVSTLELGDSALYLCASRPRAATPYEQYFGPGTRLTVT.

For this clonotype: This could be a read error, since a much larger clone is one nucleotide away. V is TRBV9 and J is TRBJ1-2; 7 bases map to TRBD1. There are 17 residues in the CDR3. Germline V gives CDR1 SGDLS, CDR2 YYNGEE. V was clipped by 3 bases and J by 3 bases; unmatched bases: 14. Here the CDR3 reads CASSGGQAWGGDYGYTF. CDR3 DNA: TGTGCCAGCAGCGGCGGACAGGCGTGGGGGGGCGACTATGGCTACACCTTC.

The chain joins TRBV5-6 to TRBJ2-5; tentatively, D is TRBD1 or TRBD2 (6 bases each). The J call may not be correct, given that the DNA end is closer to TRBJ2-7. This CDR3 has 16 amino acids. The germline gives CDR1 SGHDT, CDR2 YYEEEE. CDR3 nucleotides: TGTGCCAGCAGCTCCCTTAAGGGGGGTAGAGACTACGAGCAGTACTTC. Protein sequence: CASSSLKGGRDYEQYF.

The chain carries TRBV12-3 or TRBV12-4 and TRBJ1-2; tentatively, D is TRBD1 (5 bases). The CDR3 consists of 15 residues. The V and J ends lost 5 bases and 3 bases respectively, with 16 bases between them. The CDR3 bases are TGTGCCAGCAGTGCCCTCGGGGCCCTACACTATGGCTACACCTTC. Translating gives CASSALGALHYGYTF.

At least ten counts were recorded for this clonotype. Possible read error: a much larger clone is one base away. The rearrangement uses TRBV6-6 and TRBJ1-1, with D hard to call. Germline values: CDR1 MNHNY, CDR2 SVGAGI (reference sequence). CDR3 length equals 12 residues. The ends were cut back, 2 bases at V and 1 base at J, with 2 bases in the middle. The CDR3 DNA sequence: TGTGCCAGCAGTTACCAGAACACTGAAGCTTTCTTT. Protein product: CASSYQNTEAFF.

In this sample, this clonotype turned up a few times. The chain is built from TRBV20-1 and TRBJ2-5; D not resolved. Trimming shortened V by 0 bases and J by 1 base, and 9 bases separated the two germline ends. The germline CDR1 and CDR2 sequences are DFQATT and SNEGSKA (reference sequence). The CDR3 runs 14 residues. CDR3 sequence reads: CSARDPWVQETQYF. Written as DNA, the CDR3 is TGCAGTGCTAGAGATCCGTGGGTCCAAGAGACCCAGTACTTC.

CDR3 in amino acids: CASSWGPRGTQYF. CDR3 in DNA: TGTGCCAGCAGTTGGGGACCCAGGGGGACCCAGTACTTC. This chain links TRBV6-5 with TRBJ2-5; D perhaps matches TRBD1 (6 bases). Germline lookup yields CDR1 MNHEY and CDR2 SVGAGI. V dropped 4 bases and J dropped 7 bases, with 13 bases sitting between them. This CDR3 region has 13 residues.

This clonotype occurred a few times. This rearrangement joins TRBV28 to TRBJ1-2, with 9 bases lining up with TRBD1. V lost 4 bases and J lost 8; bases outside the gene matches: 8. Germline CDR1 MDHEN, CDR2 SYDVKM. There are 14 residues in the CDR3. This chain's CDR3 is CASSYNRGPRGYTF. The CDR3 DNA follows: TGTGCCAGCAGTTATAACAGGGGGCCGAGAGGCTACACCTTC.

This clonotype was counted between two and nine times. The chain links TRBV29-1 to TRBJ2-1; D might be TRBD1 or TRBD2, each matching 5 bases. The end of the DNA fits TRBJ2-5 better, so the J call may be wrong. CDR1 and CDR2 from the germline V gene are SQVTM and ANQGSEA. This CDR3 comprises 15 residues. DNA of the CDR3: TGCAGCGTTGAAGATCGGGGCCAGCCCCAAGAGACCCAGTACTTC. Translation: CSVEDRGQPQETQYF.

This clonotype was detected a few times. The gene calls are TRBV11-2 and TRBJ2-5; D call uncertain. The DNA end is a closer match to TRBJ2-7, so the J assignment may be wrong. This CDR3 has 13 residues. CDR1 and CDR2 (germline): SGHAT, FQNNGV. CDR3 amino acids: CASSLVTQPEQYF. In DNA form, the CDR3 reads TGTGCCAGCAGCTTAGTGACCCAGCCCGAGCAGTACTTC.

CDR3 amino acids: CASSLRLAGGPRDEQFF. The CDR3 DNA reads TGCGCCAGCAGCTTACGACTAGCGGGGGGTCCAAGGGATGAGCAGTTCTTC. The V and J genes are TRBV5-1 and TRBJ2-5; 13 bases align to TRBD2. The J call is in doubt because the DNA end fits TRBJ2-1 better. The V gene's germline CDR1 is SGHRS and CDR2 YFSETQ. The CDR3 length is 17 residues.

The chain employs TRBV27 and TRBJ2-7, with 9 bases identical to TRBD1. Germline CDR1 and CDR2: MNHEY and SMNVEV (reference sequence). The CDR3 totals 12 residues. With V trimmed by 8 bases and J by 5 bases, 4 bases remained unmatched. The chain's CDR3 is CASRTGGNEQYF. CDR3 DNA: TGTGCCAGCCGCACAGGGGGCAACGAGCAGTACTTC.

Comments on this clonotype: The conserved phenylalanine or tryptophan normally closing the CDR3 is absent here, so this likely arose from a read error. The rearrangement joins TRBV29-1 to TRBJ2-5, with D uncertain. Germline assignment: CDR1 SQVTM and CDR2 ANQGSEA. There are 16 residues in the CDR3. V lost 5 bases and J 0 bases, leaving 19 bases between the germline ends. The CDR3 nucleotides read TGCAGCGTTTACCCCGTCCAGGCGACCTACCAAGAGACCCAGTACCTC. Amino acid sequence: CSVYPVQATYQETQYL.

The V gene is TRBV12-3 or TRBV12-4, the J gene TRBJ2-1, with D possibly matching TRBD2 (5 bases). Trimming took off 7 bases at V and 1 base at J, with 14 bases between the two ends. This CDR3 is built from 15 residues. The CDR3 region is CASTTLTKSYNEQFF. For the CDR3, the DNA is TGTGCCAGCACTACCCTGACTAAATCCTACAATGAGCAGTTCTTC.

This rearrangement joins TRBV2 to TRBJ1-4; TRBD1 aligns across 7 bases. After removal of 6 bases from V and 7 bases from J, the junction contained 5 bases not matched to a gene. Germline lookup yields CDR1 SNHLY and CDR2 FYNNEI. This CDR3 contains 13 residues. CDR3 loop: CASRGTVGEKLFF. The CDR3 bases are TGTGCCAGCAGGGGGACAGTGGGTGAAAAACTGTTTTTT.

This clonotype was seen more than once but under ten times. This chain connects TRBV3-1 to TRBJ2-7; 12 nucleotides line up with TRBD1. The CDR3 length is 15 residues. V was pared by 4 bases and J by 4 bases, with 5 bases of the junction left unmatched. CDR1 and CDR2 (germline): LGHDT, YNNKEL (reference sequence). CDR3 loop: CASSPGTGGGYEQYF. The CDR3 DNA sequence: TGTGCCAGCAGCCCCGGGACAGGGGGCGGGTACGAGCAGTACTTC.

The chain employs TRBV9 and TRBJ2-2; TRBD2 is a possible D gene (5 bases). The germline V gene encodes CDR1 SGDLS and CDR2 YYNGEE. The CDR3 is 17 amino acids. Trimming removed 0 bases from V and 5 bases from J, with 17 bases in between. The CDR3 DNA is TGTGCCAGCAGCGTAGCTCGTGGAGGCCAAAGGACCGGGGAGCTGTTTTTT. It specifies CASSVARGGQRTGELFF.

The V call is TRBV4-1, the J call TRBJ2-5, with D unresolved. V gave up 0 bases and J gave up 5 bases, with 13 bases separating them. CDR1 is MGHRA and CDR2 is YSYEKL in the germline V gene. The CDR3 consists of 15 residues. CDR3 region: CASSQDPSLGETQYF. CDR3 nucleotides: TGCGCCAGCAGCCAAGATCCTAGTCTGGGGGAGACCCAGTACTTC.

In DNA, the CDR3 is TGCAGTGCTATCCAGCAGACGGTAGCTTTCTTT. As protein: CSAIQQTVAFF. The chain is built from TRBV20-1 and TRBJ1-1; D uncertain. Per the germline V gene, CDR1 is DFQATT and CDR2 is SNEGSKA (reference sequence). The CDR3 sequence is 11 residues long. Trimming left V 4 bases short and J 10 bases short, with 13 bases between.

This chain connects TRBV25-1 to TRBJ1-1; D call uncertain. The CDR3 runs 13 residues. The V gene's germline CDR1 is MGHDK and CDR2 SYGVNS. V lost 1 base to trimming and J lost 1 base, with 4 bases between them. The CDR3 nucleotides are TGTGCCAGCAGTGAATGGTCGAACACTGAAGCTTTCTTT. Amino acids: CASSEWSNTEAFF.

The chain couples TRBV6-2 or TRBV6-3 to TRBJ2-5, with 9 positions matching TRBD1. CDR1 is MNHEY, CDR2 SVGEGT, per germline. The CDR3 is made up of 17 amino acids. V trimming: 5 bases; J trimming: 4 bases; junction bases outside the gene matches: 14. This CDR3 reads CASSTLLQGAGRETQYF. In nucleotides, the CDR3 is TGTGCCAGCAGTACGCTCCTACAGGGGGCCGGGAGAGAGACCCAGTACTTC.

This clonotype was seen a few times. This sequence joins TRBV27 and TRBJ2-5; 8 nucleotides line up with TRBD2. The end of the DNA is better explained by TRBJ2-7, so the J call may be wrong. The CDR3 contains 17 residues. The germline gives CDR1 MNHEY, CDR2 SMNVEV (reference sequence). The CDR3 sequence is CASSLLSREGPSYEQYF. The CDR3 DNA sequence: TGTGCCAGCAGTTTATTGTCACGGGAGGGACCATCCTACGAGCAGTACTTC.

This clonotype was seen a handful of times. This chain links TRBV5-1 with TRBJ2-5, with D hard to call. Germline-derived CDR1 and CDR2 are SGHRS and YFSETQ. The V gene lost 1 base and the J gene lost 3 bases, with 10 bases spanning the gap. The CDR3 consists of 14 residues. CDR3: CASSLTLIEETQYF. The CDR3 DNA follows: TGCGCCAGCAGCTTGACCCTGATTGAAGAGACCCAGTACTTC.

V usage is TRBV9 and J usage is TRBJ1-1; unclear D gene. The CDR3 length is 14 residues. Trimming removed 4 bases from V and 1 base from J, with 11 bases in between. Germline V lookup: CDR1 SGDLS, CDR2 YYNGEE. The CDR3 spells CASSTHGRNTEAFF. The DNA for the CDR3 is TGTGCCAGCAGCACACACGGACGGAACACTGAAGCTTTCTTT.

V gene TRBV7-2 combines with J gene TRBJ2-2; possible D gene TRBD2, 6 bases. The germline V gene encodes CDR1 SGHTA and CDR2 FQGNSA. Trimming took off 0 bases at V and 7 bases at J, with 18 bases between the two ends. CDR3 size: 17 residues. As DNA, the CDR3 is TGTGCCAGCAGCTTAGCGGAAGGACTACTGTACGGCGGGGAGCTGTTTTTT. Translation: CASSLAEGLLYGGELFF.

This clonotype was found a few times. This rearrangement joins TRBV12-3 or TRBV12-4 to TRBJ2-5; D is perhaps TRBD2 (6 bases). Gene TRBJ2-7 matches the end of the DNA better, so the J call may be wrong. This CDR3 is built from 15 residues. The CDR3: CASSRGVSWGVEQYF. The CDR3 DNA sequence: TGTGCCAGCAGTCGCGGGGTTTCGTGGGGGGTCGAGCAGTACTTC.

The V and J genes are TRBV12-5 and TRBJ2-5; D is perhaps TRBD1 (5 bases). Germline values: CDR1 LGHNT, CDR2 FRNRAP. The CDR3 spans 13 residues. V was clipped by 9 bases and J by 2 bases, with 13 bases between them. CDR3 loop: CASLRGRQETQYF. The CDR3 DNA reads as TGTGCTAGCCTAAGGGGTCGTCAAGAGACCCAGTACTTC. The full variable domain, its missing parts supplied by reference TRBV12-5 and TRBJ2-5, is DARVTQTPRHKVTEMGQEVTMRCQPILGHNTVFWYRQTMMQGLELLAYFRNRAPLDDSGMPKDRFSAEMPDATLATLKIQPSEPRDSAVYFCASLRGRQETQYFGPGTRLLVL.

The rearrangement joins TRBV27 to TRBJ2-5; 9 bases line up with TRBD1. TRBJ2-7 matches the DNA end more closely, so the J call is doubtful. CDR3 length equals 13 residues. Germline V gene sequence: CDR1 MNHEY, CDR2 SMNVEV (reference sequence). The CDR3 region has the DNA TGTGCCAGCAGCCGGACAGGGGCCTGCGAGCAGTACTTC. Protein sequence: CASSRTGACEQYF.